The following is a TCR beta chain sequence with its context. The antigen remains undetermined. This specimen belongs to a study of vaccination effects on CD4 cells after COVID-19. On the study more broadly: Post-vaccine sample collection fell at a median of 72 days after the second dose. Points from the study as a whole: Clones arising from infection and from vaccination showed marked clonal contraction late after vaccination.

Sequencing followed a ViraFEST assay step that expanded antigen-specific CD4+ T cells with viral peptide pools. The authors isolated CD4+ T cells after nine to eleven days of culture. Each participant was given two doses of one vaccine (BNT162b2 or mRNA-1273). Sequencing used immunoSEQ multiplex PCR; TCRdb keeps in-frame clones, though not all of them. The table includes roughly 59,000 clones, roughly 80% detected once. Germline values: CDR1 KGHSH, CDR2 LQKENI. This CDR3 spans 15 amino acids. V trimming: 6 bases; J trimming: 5 bases; junction bases outside the gene matches: 11. The sequencing used CD4+ T cells from PBMCs cultured with HCoV-OC43 spike peptides, collected after COVID-19 vaccination. Subset given: HCoV-OC43 spike overlapping peptide pool stimulation. The chain employs TRBV18 and TRBJ2-5; TRBD1 agrees at 8 bases. The clonotype originates from a human donor who received a COVID-19 vaccine. The CDR3 DNA reads TGTGCCAGCTCCCGACACGGACAGGGCGGCGAGACCCAGTACTTC. Translating gives CASSRHGQGGETQYF.